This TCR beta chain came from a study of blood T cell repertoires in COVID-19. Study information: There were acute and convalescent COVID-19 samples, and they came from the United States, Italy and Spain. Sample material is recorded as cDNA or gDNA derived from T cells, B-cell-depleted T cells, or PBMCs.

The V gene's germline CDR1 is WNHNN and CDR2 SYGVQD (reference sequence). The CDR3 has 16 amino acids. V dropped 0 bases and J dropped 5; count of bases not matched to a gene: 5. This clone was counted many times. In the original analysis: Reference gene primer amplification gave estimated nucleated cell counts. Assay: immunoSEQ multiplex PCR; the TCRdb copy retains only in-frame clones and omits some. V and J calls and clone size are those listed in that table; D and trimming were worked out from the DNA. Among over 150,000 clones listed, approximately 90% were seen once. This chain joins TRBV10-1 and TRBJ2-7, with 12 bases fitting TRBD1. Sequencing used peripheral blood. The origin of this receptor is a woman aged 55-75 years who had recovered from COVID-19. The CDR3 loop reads CASSESGGDRGHEQYF. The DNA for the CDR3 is TGCGCCAGCAGTGAGTCTGGGGGGGACAGGGGGCACGAGCAGTACTTC.